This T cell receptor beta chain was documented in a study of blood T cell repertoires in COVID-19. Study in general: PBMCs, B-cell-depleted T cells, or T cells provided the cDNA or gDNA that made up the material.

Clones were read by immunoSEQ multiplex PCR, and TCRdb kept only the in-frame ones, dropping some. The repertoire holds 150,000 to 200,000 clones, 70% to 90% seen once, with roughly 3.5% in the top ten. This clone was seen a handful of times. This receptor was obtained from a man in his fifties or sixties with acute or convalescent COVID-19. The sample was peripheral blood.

For the CDR3, the DNA is TGTGCCAGCAGTACCCCCGGGACAGCAAACTATGGCTACACCTTC. Amino acids: CASSTPGTANYGYTF. This sequence joins TRBV6-6 and TRBJ1-2; 7 nucleotides match TRBD1. CDR1 is MNHNY, CDR2 SVGAGI, per germline (reference sequence). V was pared by 5 bases and J by 2 bases, with 8 bases of the junction left unmatched. The CDR3 is made up of 15 amino acids.